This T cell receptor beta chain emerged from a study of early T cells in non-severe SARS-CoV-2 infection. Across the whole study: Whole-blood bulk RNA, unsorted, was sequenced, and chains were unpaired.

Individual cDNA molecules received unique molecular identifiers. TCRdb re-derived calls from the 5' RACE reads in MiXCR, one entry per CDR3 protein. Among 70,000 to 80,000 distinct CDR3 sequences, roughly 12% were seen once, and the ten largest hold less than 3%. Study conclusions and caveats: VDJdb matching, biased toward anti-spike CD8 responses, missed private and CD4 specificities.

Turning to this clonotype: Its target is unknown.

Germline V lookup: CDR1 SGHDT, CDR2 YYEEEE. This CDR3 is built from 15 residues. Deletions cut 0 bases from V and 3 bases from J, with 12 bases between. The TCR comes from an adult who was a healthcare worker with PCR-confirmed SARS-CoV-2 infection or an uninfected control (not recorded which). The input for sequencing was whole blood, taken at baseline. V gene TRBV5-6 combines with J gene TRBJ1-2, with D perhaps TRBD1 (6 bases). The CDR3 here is CASSLVTGFDYGYTF. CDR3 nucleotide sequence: TGTGCCAGCAGCTTGGTAACAGGGTTTGACTATGGCTACACCTTC.